This T cell receptor beta chain originates from a study of T cell changes during pregnancy in multiple sclerosis. Here immunoSEQ multiplex PCR was the method, and the copy in TCRdb shows in-frame clones only, minus some. There are around 30,000 clones in the sample; approximately 87% occur only once, and 8% to 9.5% lies in the top ten. Sample: CD8+ T cells from peripheral blood mononuclear cells, taken after pregnancy. This sequence originates from a female donor with multiple sclerosis, enrolled in a pregnancy study.

DNA of the CDR3: TGTGCCAGCAGCGAGGGAGGGGGTGGCTATGGCTACACCTTC. Translating it yields CASSEGGGGYGYTF. The genes are TRBV9 and TRBJ1-2, with a possible D match to TRBD1 (6 bases). Trimming shortened V by 3 bases and J by 4 bases, and 13 bases separated the two germline ends. CDR1 SGDLS and CDR2 YYNGEE come from the germline V gene. CDR3 length equals 14 residues.